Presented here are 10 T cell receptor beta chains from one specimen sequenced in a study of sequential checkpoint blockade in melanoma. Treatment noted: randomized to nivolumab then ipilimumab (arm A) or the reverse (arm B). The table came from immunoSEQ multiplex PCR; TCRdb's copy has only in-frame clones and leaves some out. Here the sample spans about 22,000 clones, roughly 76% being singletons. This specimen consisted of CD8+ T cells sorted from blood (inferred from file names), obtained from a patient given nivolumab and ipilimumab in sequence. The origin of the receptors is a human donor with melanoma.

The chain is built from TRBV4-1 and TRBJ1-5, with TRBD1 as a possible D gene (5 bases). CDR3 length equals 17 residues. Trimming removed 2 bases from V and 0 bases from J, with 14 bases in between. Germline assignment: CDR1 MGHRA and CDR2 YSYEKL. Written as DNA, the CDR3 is TGCGCCAGCAGCCAATCAGGGACGGGACTTAGCAATCAGCCCCAGCATTTT. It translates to CASSQSGTGLSNQPQHF.

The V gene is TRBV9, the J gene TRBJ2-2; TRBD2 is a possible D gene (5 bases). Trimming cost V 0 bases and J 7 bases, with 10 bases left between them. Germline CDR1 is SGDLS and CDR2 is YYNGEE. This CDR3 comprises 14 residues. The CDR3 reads CASSVARGGGELFF. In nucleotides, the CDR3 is TGTGCCAGCAGCGTAGCTCGGGGTGGCGGGGAGCTGTTTTTT. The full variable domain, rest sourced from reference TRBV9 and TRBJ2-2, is DSGVTQTPKHLITATGQRVTLRCSPRSGDLSVYWYQQSLDQGLQFLIQYYNGEERAKGNILERFSAQQFPDLHSELNLSSLELGDSALYFCASSVARGGGELFFGEGSRLTVL.

The CDR3 coding sequence is TGTGCCAGCAGTCCCACACCGGGACTGATCTACGAGCAGTACTTC. Amino acids: CASSPTPGLIYEQYF. The rearrangement joins TRBV27 to TRBJ2-7; D is perhaps TRBD2 (6 bases). CDR1 is MNHEY, CDR2 SMNVEV, per germline (reference sequence). The CDR3 is 15 residues long. V was pared by 5 bases and J by 3 bases, with 17 bases between.

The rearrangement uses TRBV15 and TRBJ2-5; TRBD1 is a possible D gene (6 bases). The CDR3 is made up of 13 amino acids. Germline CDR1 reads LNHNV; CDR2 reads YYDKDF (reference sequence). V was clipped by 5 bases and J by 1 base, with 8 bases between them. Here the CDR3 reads CATSEGVQETQYF. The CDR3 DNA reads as TGTGCCACCAGCGAGGGGGTCCAAGAGACCCAGTACTTC. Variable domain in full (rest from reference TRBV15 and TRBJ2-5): DAMVIQNPRYQVTQFGKPVTLSCSQTLNHNVMYWYQQKSSQAPKLLFHYYDKDFNNEADTPDNFQSRRPNTSFCFLDIRSPGLGDTAMYLCATSEGVQETQYFGPGTRLLVL.

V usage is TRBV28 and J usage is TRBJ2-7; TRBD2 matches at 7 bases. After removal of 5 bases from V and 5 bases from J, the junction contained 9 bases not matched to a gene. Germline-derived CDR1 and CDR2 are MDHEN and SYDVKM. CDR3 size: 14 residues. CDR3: CASSRFGDYHEQYF. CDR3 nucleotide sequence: TGTGCCAGCAGTCGGTTTGGGGACTACCACGAGCAGTACTTC.

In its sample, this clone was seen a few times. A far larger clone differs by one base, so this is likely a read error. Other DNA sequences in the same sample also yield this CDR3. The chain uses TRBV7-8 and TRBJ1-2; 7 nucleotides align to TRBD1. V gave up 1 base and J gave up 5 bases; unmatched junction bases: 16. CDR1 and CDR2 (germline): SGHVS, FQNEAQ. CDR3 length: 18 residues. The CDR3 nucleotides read TGTGCCAGCAGCTTAGGACAGGGCCTAAGTAGCCTTACATATGGCTACACCTTC. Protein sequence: CASSLGQGLSSLTYGYTF.

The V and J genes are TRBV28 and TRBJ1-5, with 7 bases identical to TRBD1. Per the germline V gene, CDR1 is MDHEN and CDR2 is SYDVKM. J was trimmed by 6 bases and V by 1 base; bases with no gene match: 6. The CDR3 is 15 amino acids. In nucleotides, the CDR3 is TGTGCCAGCAGTTTATTTCGACAGGGAGGTCAGCCCCAGCATTTT. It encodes CASSLFRQGGQPQHF.

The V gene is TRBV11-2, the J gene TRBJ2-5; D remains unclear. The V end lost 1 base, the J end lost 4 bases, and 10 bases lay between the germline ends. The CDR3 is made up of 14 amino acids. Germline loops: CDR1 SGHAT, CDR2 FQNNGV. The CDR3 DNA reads TGTGCCAGCAGCTTAGGCCTAGTCCGAGAGACCCAGTACTTC. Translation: CASSLGLVRETQYF.

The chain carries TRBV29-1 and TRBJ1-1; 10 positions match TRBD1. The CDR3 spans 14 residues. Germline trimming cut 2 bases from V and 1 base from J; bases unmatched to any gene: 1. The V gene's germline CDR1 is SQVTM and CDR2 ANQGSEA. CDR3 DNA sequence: TGCAGCGTTGAAAGGGACAGGGGGAACACTGAAGCTTTCTTT. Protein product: CSVERDRGNTEAFF.

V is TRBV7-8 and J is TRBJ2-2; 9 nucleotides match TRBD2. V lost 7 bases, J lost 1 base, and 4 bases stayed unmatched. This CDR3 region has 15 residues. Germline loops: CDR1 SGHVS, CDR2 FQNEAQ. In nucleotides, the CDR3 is TGTGCCAGCAACTTGACTAGCGGGAACACCGGGGAGCTGTTTTTT. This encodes CASNLTSGNTGELFF.